The present entry profiles one T cell receptor beta chain with its context. These data belong to a study of blood T cell repertoires in COVID-19. Study overall: COVID-19 samples, acute and convalescent, were from the United States, Italy and Spain. Sources were T cells, B-cell-depleted T cells, or PBMCs; the material itself was cDNA or gDNA.

Germline assignment: CDR1 SGHNT and CDR2 YYREEE (reference sequence). V trimming: 5 bases; J trimming: 5 bases; junction bases outside the gene matches: 3. This CDR3 comprises 13 residues. In the authors' workflow: From reference gene primer amplification, estimates of nucleated cell counts were derived. Assay: immunoSEQ multiplex PCR; the TCRdb copy retains only in-frame clones and omits some. The V and J calls and clone size are taken from that table; D and trimming were inferred from the DNA. The sample records about 230,000 clones, approximately 87% being singletons. The V call is TRBV5-4, the J call TRBJ2-4, with TRBD1 identical over 8 bases. Sequenced: peripheral blood. This receptor was identified in a woman in her sixties or seventies with active or convalescent COVID-19. The CDR3 bases are TGTGCCAGCAGTTGGACAGGGCAAAACATTCAGTACTTC. Amino acid sequence: CASSWTGQNIQYF.